This T cell receptor beta chain was captured in a study of shared clonotypes between healthy human individuals (TCRdb year 2020). Concerning the study at large: A couple of women and a few men aged 18 to 49 years were included in the cohort. For each donor, CD4 naive and CD4 memory were each given three plates, CD8 naive was given two plates, and CD8 memory was given one plate. To increase sequencing depth and limit assay-specific biases, different laboratories used diverse techniques to prepare libraries and sequence TCR repertoires. To estimate repertoire size and how much clonotypes are shared between individuals, the study performed deep sequencing of blood TCR repertoires from a few healthy adults. Between about 0.85 and 9.5 billion PBMCs per donor were obtained by leukapheresis. General conclusions and limits of the study: Sampling was limited to blood, and TCR repertoires in tissue likely differ from TCR repertoires in blood. Sharing across four donors was observed for about 5% of naive CD4, under 4% of naive CD8, about 2.3% of memory CD4, and roughly 0.4% of memory CD8 clonotypes. Naive subsets generally had larger estimated clonotype richness than memory subsets did. Based on pairwise subsampling, the degree of clonotype sharing among donors was expected to be affected by sequencing depth. Because the study included a small number of donors, the genetic and exposure-history diversity represented was limited. Rarefaction of sorted-subset datasets indicated incomplete sequencing despite the large sequencing depth. Compared with non-shared clonotypes, the clonotypes found in all four sorted-subset donors had higher generation probabilities.

TCR CDR3 regions were amplified from genomic DNA by multiplex PCR using the deep immunoSEQ assay. Genomic DNA extracted from each cell subset was distributed evenly over all wells of several immunoSEQ 96-well plates, and each plate served as one replicate. For sorted subsets, roughly 0.2 ug genomic DNA, equal to 30,000 or so T cell genomes, was loaded into each replicate PCR. Purified libraries were quantified with a Qubit 3.0 fluorometer, sized on a Bioanalyzer 2100, and re-quantified with the KAPA Library Quantification kit. Every immunoSEQ 96-well plate was sequenced on a dedicated single-read 150-cycle Illumina NextSeq 550 flow cell. The published analysis was carried out like this. Because the immunoSEQ output included only junctional sequences and no quality scores, the filtering could not be the same as the filtering used for full-length reads. To assign V/J genes and CDR3, sequences were annotated against IMGT germline references using PyIR, a Python wrapper for IgBLAST v1.9. Reads were filtered out if the reads had weak V/J assignments (E-value above 1e-6), no CDR3, stop codons, out-of-frame junctions, or ambiguous translated residues. V3J clonotypes were defined by identical inferred V gene, J gene, and CDR3 amino acid sequence. The percentage overlap between two repertoires was calculated by dividing the number of shared unique clonotypes by the size of the smaller repertoire. RTK rarefaction, the Chao1 estimator, and Recon v2.1 estimates of unobserved clonotypes were used to assess repertoire richness. Generation probabilities for all TCRbeta clonotypes obtained by the gDNA method from several donors were computed using OLGA. TCRdb mirrors the immuneACCESS table, restricted to in-frame sequences. Some clones are absent from its copies; in checked studies, under half trace to an unresolved V gene, and the reason for the others is unknown. The DNA was the basis for D and trimming; V, J and clone size are from that table. Within this sample are about 580,000 clones, with 95% to 98% of them counted one time only. The ten largest account for 0.3% of the sample.

The CDR3 covers 12 residues, taking in both the cysteine and the phenylalanine. The sequence is cut down to CDR3 DNA, 36 bases in frame from base 1. Trimming takes 8 bases from V and 0 bases from J, and the germline ends sit 7 bases apart. Looking up the germline V gene (reference sequence) yields CDR1 LNHNV and CDR2 YYDKDF. About this clone itself: The antigen this receptor binds is unknown. Base quality data are lacking; no much larger clone is found one base away.

CD8 naive samples were CD45RO-negative cells positively selected for CCR7, giving a CD45RA+CCR7+ population that excluded TemRA cells. The donors were healthy, HIV-negative adults who had no recently reported acute infections or vaccinations. Only Caucasian adults living in Nashville, Tennessee, USA were represented among the donors. Blood was collected by leukapheresis, and PBMCs were isolated by Ficoll-Histopaque density gradient centrifugation and then cryopreserved in liquid nitrogen vapor phase. Analytical flow cytometry was used to check the purity and quantity of each magnetically sorted T cell population. Genomic DNA was isolated from every sorted fraction and measured by UV absorbance on a Nanodrop 2000c.

The sequencing sample was made of naive CD8+ T cells sorted from blood. The sample's cell subset or site label, decoded: CD45RA+CCR7+. In this chain, TRBV15 is recombined with TRBJ1-1; the D gene is not confidently resolved. This TCR was recovered from a man younger than 45 in good health. The nucleotide sequence reads as follows: TGTGCCACCTCGGCTTTGAACACTGAAGCTTTCTTT. Its translation reads: CATSALNTEAFF.